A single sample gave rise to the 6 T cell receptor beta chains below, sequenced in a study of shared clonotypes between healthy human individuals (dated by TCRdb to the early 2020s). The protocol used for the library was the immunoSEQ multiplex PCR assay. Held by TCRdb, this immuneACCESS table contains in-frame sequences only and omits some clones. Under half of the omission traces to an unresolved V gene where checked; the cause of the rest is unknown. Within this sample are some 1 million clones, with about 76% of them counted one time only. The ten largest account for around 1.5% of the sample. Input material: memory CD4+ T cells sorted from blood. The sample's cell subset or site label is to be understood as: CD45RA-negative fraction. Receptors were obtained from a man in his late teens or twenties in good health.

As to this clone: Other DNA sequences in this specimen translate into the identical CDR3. CDR3 amino acids: CASSFGQGGTEAFF. The CDR3 region has the DNA TGTGCCAGCAGTTTCGGACAGGGGGGCACTGAAGCTTTCTTT. The chain joins TRBV27 to TRBJ1-1; 10 bases agree with TRBD1. Unmatched junction bases numbered 2, after V lost 3 bases and J lost 4 bases. CDR1 MNHEY and CDR2 SMNVEV come from the germline V gene (reference sequence). The CDR3 contains 14 residues.

This CDR3 is CASSFPSHHYGYTF. In DNA form, the CDR3 reads TGTGCCAGCAGCTTCCCGAGTCACCACTATGGCTACACCTTC. The chain combines TRBV7-9 with TRBJ1-2; D uncertain. Germline lookup yields CDR1 SEHNR and CDR2 FQNEAQ (reference sequence). Between the trimmed V and J ends, which lost 3 bases and 3 bases, there was a span of 11 bases. This CDR3 contains 14 residues.

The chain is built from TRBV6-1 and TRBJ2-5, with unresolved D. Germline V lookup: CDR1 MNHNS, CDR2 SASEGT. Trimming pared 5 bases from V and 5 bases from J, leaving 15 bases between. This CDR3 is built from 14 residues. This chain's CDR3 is CASSLVESAETQYF. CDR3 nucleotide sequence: TGTGCCAGCAGTTTAGTTGAGAGCGCGGAGACCCAGTACTTC.

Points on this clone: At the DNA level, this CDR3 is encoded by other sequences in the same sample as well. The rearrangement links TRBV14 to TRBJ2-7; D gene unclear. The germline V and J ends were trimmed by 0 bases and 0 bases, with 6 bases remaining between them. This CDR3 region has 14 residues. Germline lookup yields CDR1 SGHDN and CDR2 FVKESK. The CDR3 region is CASSQETASYEQYF. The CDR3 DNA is TGTGCCAGCAGCCAAGAGACTGCCTCCTACGAGCAGTACTTC.

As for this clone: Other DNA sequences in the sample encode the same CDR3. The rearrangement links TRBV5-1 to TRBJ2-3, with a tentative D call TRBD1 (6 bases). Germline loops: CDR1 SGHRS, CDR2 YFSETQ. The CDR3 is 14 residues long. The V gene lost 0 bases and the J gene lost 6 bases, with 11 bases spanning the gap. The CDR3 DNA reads TGCGCCAGCAGCTTGGGACAGGAAACCGATACGCAGTATTTT. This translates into CASSLGQETDTQYF.

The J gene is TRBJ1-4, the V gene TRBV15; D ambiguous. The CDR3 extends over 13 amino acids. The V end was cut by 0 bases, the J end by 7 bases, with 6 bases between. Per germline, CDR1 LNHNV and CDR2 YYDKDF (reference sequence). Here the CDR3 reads CATSRDIGEKLFF. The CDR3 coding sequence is TGTGCCACCAGCAGAGATATTGGTGAAAAACTGTTTTTT.